This T cell receptor (beta chain) was documented in a study of T cell repertoires in cytomegalovirus infection. This clonotype was recorded at least ten times. TCRdb used MiXCR to reprocess the reads, holding one entry per CDR3 protein. This table holds about 230,000 distinct CDR3 sequences, about 5.9% found once. The CDR3 contains 16 residues. CDR1 LNHDA and CDR2 SQIVND come from the germline V gene (reference sequence). V was trimmed by 1 base and J by 2 bases, leaving 14 bases between them. The material sequenced was PBMCs. The rearrangement uses TRBV19 and TRBJ1-1; D might be TRBD1 (5 bases). This TCR was sampled from a human donor in good health (CMV status not recorded). Some clones in this sample may be carry-over from other donors' samples. CDR3 residues: CASSIGTITLNTEAFF. Written as DNA, the CDR3 is TGTGCCAGTAGTATAGGGACAATTACTCTTAACACTGAAGCTTTCTTT.